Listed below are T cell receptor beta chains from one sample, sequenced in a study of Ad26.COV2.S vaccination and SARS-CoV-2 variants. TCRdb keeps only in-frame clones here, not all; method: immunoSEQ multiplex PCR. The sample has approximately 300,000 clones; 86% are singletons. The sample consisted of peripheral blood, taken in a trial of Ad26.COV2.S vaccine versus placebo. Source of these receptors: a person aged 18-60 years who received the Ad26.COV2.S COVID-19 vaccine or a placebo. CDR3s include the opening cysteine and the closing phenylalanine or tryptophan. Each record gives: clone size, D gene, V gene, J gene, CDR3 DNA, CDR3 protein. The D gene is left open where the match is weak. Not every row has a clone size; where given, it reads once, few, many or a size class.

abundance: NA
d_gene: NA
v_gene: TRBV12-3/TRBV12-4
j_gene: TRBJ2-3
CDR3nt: TGTGCCAGCGAGGACCCCAACACAGATACGCAGTATTTT
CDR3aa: CASEDPNTDTQYF

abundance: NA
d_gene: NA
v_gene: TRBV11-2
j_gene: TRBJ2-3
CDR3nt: TGTGCCAGCAGCTTAGAGCCTTTTCAGCATACGCAGTATTTT
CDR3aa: CASSLEPFQHTQYF

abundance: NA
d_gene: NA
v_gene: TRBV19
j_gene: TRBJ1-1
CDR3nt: TGTGCCAGTATCCCAGACAGGAACACTGAAGCTTTCTTT
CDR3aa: CASIPDRNTEAFF

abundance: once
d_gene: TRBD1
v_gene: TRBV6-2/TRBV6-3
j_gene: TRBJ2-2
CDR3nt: TGTGCCAGCAGTTACTACAGGGGGGCCGGGGAGCTGTTTTTT
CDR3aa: CASSYYRGAGELFF

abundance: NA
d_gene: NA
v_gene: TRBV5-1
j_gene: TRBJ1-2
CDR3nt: TGCGCCAGCAGCTTGGGGACTCACTATGGCTACACCTTC
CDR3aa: CASSLGTHYGYTF

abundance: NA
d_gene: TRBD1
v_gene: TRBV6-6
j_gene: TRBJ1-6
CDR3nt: TGTGCCAGCAGTCGGGCCGGGACAGGGGAATCACCCCTCCACTTT
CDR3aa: CASSRAGTGESPLHF

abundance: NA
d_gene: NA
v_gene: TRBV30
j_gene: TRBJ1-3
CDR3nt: TGTGCCTGGACGGGGGGACTCTCTGGAAACACCATATATTTT
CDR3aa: CAWTGGLSGNTIYF

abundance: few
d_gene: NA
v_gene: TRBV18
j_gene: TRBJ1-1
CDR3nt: TGTGCCAGCTCACCACCAATAGGAGAAGCTTTCTTT
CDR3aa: CASSPPIGEAFF

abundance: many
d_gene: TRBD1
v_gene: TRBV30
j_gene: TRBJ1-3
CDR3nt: TGTGCCTGGAAGGTACAGGGGGGCTCTGGAAACACCATATATTTT
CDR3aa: CAWKVQGGSGNTIYF

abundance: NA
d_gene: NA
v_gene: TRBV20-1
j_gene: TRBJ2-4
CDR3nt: TGCAGTGCTTCCCGGAACATTCAGTACTTC
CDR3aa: CSASRNIQYF

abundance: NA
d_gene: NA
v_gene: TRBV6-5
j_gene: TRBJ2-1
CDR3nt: TGTGCCAGCAGTAACGACCGGGCCTTAGATAATGAGCAGTTCTTC
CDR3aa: CASSNDRALDNEQFF

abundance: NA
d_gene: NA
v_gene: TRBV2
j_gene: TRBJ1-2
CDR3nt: TGTGCCAGCAGTGCCCAGGGCTGGGGCTACACCTTC
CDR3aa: CASSAQGWGYTF

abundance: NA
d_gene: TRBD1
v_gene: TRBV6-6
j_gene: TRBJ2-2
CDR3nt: TGTGCCAGCACCCAAAGGACAGGGCGCACCGGGGAGCTGTTTTTT
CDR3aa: CASTQRTGRTGELFF

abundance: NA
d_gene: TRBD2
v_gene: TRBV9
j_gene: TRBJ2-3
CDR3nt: TGTGCCAGCAGCCCTCGCAGGGCGGGGGGGGCCACAGATACGCAGTATTTT
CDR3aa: CASSPRRAGGATDTQYF

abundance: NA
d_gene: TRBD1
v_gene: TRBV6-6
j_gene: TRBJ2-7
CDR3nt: TGTGCCAGCAGTTACGGGACAGGCGAACTCTACGAGCAGTACTTC
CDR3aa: CASSYGTGELYEQYF

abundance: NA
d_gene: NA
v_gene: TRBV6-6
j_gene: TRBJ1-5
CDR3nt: TGTGCCAGCAGTTACTCGGGGGGTAAAGGCCAGCCCCAGCATTTT
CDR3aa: CASSYSGGKGQPQHF

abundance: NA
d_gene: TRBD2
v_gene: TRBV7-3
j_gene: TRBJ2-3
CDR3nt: TGTGCCAGCAGCTTAAGGGGCAGCGGGGGTCATACGCAGTATTTT
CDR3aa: CASSLRGSGGHTQYF

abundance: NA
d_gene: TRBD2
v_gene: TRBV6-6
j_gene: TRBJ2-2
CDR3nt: TGTGCCAGCAGCCGAGCTAGCGGGGGGGCTTTCGTTAACACCGGGGAGCTGTTTTTT
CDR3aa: CASSRASGGAFVNTGELFF

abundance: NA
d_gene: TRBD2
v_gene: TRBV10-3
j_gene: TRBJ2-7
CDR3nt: TGTGCCATCAGTGAGTCCCGCCCGGGGGAGGGGAACGAGCAGTACTTC
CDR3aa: CAISESRPGEGNEQYF

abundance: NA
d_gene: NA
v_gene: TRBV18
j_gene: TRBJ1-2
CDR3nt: TGTGCCAGCTCATCCACAGGTCCTAACTATGGCTACACCTTC
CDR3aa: CASSSTGPNYGYTF

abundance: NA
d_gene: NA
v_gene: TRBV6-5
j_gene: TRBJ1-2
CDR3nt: TGTGCCAGCAGTTACGGACACTCCTATGGCTACACCTTC
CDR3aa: CASSYGHSYGYTF

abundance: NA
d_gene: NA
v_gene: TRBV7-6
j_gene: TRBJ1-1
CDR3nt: TGTGCCAGCAGCTTAGTTGGGGGGGCCGGGGGCACTGAAGCTTTCTTT
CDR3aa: CASSLVGGAGGTEAFF

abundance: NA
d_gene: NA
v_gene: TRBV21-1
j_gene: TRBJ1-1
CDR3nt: TGTGCCAGCAGCCACGGAGGAATTGGCACTGAAGCTTTCTTT
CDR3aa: CASSHGGIGTEAFF

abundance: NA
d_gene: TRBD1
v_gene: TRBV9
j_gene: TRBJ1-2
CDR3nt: TGTGCCAGCAGAACAGGGGAGTCTTTAGGCTACACCTTC
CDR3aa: CASRTGESLGYTF

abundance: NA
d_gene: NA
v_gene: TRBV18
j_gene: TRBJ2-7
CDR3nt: TGTGCCAGCTCTCAAGACAGGTCCTACGAGCAGTACTTC
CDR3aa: CASSQDRSYEQYF

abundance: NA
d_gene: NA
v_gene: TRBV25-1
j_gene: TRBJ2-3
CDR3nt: TGTGCCAGCAGTGAAACCCAGAGTAGCACAGATACGCAGTATTTT
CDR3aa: CASSETQSSTDTQYF

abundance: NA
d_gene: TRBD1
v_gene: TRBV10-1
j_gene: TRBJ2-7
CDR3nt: TGCGCCAGCAGTACCAGGGGGCGCCACGAGCAGTACTTC
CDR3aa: CASSTRGRHEQYF

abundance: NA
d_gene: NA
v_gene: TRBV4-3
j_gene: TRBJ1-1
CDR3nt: TGCGCCAGCAGCCAAGATTTCGGGAAGAACACTGAAGCTTTCTTT
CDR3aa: CASSQDFGKNTEAFF

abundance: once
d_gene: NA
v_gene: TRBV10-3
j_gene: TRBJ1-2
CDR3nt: TGTGCCATCAGGCCGGGGGGTGTGGACTATGGCTACACCTTC
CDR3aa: CAIRPGGVDYGYTF

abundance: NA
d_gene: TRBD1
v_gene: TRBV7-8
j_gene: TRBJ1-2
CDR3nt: TGTGCCAGCAGCTCGGACAGGGCTTATGGCTACACCTTC
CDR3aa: CASSSDRAYGYTF

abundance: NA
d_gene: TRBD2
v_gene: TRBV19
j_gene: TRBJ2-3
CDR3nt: TGTGCCAGTAGTATATGGACTAGCGGGGACATCCGTTATGAAAGGAATACGCAGTATTTT
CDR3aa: CASSIWTSGDIRYERNTQYF

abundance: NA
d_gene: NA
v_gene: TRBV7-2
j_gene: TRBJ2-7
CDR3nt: TGTGCCAGCAGCTTTTACGGTGGGGACTACGAGCAGTACTTC
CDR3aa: CASSFYGGDYEQYF

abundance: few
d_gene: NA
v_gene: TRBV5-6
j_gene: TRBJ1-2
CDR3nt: TGTGCCAGCAGCTTGTGGCAAGCGAACATCTATGGCTACACCTTC
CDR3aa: CASSLWQANIYGYTF

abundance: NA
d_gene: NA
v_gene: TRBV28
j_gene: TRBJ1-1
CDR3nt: TGTGCCAGCAGTCTCTACGCGCTGGGGAACACTGAAGCTTTCTTT
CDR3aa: CASSLYALGNTEAFF

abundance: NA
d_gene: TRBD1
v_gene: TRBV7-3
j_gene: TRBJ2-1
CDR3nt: TGTGCCAGCAGCTTAAGTGCAGGGGGCTTCGGTGAGCAGTTCTTC
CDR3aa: CASSLSAGGFGEQFF

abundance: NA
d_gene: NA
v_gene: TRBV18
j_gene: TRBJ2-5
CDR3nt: TGTGCCAGCTCACCACGGGAGTTCCCGAAGACCCAGTACTTC
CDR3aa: CASSPREFPKTQYF

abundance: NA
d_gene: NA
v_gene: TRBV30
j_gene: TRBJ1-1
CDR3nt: TGTGCCTGGAGTCCGGGGACCGGCACTGAAGCTTTCTTT
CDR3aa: CAWSPGTGTEAFF